This is a list of T cell receptor beta chains from one sample in a study of T cells after yellow fever vaccination. TCRdb recomputed calls from the 5' RACE reads with MiXCR, one row per CDR3 protein. The sample has 550,000 or so distinct CDR3 sequences; about 19% are singletons. The sample consisted of PBMCs, taken 15 days after the yellow fever booster vaccination. The receptors derive from a man aged 30-40 years who received the YFV17D yellow fever vaccine. CDR3s include the opening cysteine and the closing phenylalanine or tryptophan. D genes are given only for firm matches. Size values are once, few and many counts, or a class for expanded clones, and some rows have none.

V gene: TRBV27; clone size: few; D gene: NA; J gene: TRBJ2-3; CDR3 DNA: TGTGCCAGTGCGTCGGGCGTGAGTTGGGCCACAGATACGCAGTATTTT; CDR3 protein: CASASGVSWATDTQYF
V gene: TRBV5-1; clone size: NA; D gene: NA; J gene: TRBJ2-5; CDR3 DNA: TGCGCCAGCAGCGGGCGGACCGGGACGAAGGTAGAGACCCAGTACTTC; CDR3 protein: CASSGRTGTKVETQYF
V gene: TRBV10-3; clone size: NA; D gene: TRBD2; J gene: TRBJ2-7; CDR3 DNA: TGTGCCATCACTAGCGGTAACTCCTACGAGCAGTACTTC; CDR3 protein: CAITSGNSYEQYF
V gene: TRBV30; clone size: few; D gene: TRBD2; J gene: TRBJ2-1; CDR3 DNA: TGTGCCTGGAGTGCTTCGGGAGGCTACAATGAGCAGTTCTTC; CDR3 protein: CAWSASGGYNEQFF
V gene: TRBV4-2; clone size: many; D gene: TRBD2; J gene: TRBJ2-1; CDR3 DNA: TGTGCCAGCAGCCAAGATCGTGCGCGGGACTACTCCTACAATGAGCAGTTCTTC; CDR3 protein: CASSQDRARDYSYNEQFF
V gene: TRBV20-1; clone size: NA; D gene: TRBD2; J gene: TRBJ2-3; CDR3 DNA: TGCAGTGTTTCGTTCGGGACTAGCGGGTATTCAGATACGCAGTATTTT; CDR3 protein: CSVSFGTSGYSDTQYF
V gene: TRBV7-3; clone size: NA; D gene: NA; J gene: TRBJ2-3; CDR3 DNA: TGTGCCAGCAGCTCAAGCGGCGTGACAGATACGCAGTATTTT; CDR3 protein: CASSSSGVTDTQYF
V gene: TRBV5-6; clone size: NA; D gene: NA; J gene: TRBJ2-3; CDR3 DNA: TGTGCCAGCAGCTACTATAGGAACCCTAGCACAGATACGCAGTATTTT; CDR3 protein: CASSYYRNPSTDTQYF
V gene: TRBV5-1; clone size: few; D gene: NA; J gene: TRBJ2-1; CDR3 DNA: TGCGCCAGCAGCTTGGACCTAACTGAGCAGTTCTTC; CDR3 protein: CASSLDLTEQFF
V gene: TRBV5-1; clone size: few; D gene: NA; J gene: TRBJ2-7; CDR3 DNA: TGCGCCAGCAGCCCGAGGACCGGTAGTGAGCAGTACTTC; CDR3 protein: CASSPRTGSEQYF
V gene: TRBV7-8; clone size: NA; D gene: TRBD1; J gene: TRBJ1-6; CDR3 DNA: TGTGCCAGCAGCTTAGGAGGGACAGAGCTTAATTCACCCCTCCACTTT; CDR3 protein: CASSLGGTELNSPLHF
V gene: TRBV15; clone size: NA; D gene: TRBD1; J gene: TRBJ2-5; CDR3 DNA: TGTGCCACCAGCAGAGCCCTGGGACAGAAAGAGACCCAGTACTTC; CDR3 protein: CATSRALGQKETQYF
V gene: TRBV6-1; clone size: few; D gene: NA; J gene: TRBJ2-1; CDR3 DNA: TGTGCCAGCAGCAGAGGACAGCCCTACAATGAGCAGTTCTTC; CDR3 protein: CASSRGQPYNEQFF
V gene: TRBV19; clone size: NA; D gene: NA; J gene: TRBJ2-5; CDR3 DNA: TGTGCCAGTAGCCAGTATATGGGTTCCGGAGAGACCCAGTACTTC; CDR3 protein: CASSQYMGSGETQYF
V gene: TRBV20-1; clone size: few; D gene: NA; J gene: TRBJ2-3; CDR3 DNA: TGCAGTGCTCAGCTTAGCACAGATACGCAGTATTTT; CDR3 protein: CSAQLSTDTQYF
V gene: TRBV20-1; clone size: NA; D gene: TRBD2; J gene: TRBJ2-7; CDR3 DNA: TGCAGTGCTAGTCGTCCGGGACTAGACTACGAGCAGTACTTC; CDR3 protein: CSASRPGLDYEQYF
V gene: TRBV7-2; clone size: few; D gene: NA; J gene: TRBJ1-2; CDR3 DNA: TGTGCCAGCTCTGCCGGGACCGGGGGTGGCTACACCTTC; CDR3 protein: CASSAGTGGGYTF
V gene: TRBV6-1; clone size: NA; D gene: TRBD2; J gene: TRBJ2-1; CDR3 DNA: TGTGCCAGCAGCCTTATGGGGGAGACTAGCGGGGGCCACAATGAGCAGTTCTTC; CDR3 protein: CASSLMGETSGGHNEQFF
V gene: TRBV6-2/TRBV6-3; clone size: few; D gene: NA; J gene: TRBJ1-1; CDR3 DNA: TGTGCCAGCAGTTACTCGCAGCGGGACCTCACTGAAGCTTTCTTT; CDR3 protein: CASSYSQRDLTEAFF
V gene: TRBV20-1; clone size: NA; D gene: TRBD1; J gene: TRBJ2-7; CDR3 DNA: TGCAGTGCTAGCGACAGGGACCCCTTCGAGCAGTACTTC; CDR3 protein: CSASDRDPFEQYF
V gene: TRBV29-1; clone size: once; D gene: TRBD1; J gene: TRBJ2-7; CDR3 DNA: TGCAGCGTTGCGCAGGGGGCGTGGAGCGAGCAGTACTTC; CDR3 protein: CSVAQGAWSEQYF
V gene: TRBV12-3/TRBV12-4; clone size: NA; D gene: TRBD2; J gene: TRBJ2-2; CDR3 DNA: TGTGCCAGCGGCCAAAGAGCGGGAAGGACCGGGGAGCTGTTTTTT; CDR3 protein: CASGQRAGRTGELFF
V gene: TRBV4-3; clone size: few; D gene: TRBD1; J gene: TRBJ2-7; CDR3 DNA: TGCGCCAGCAGCCAAGACACACAGGGACAGGGAGCCTACGAGCAGTACTTC; CDR3 protein: CASSQDTQGQGAYEQYF
V gene: TRBV4-3; clone size: NA; D gene: NA; J gene: TRBJ2-1; CDR3 DNA: TGCGCCAGCAGCCACGGAACTGGGGGTGGTGAGCAGTTCTTC; CDR3 protein: CASSHGTGGGEQFF
V gene: TRBV9; clone size: few; D gene: NA; J gene: TRBJ2-7; CDR3 DNA: TGTGCCAGCAGCAAAGGCGGGAACCCCTACGAGCAGTACTTC; CDR3 protein: CASSKGGNPYEQYF
V gene: TRBV7-9; clone size: few; D gene: TRBD1; J gene: TRBJ2-2; CDR3 DNA: TGTGCCAGCAGCCCGAGGGGGACAGGGGTCCCCGGGGAGCTGTTTTTT; CDR3 protein: CASSPRGTGVPGELFF
V gene: TRBV7-2; clone size: NA; D gene: TRBD1; J gene: TRBJ2-5; CDR3 DNA: TGTGCCAGCAGCTTATTTGGGGACAGGGTAGAGACCCAGTACTTC; CDR3 protein: CASSLFGDRVETQYF
V gene: TRBV6-6; clone size: NA; D gene: NA; J gene: TRBJ1-2; CDR3 DNA: TGTGCCAGCACCCTTGGACAGAACTATGGCTACACCTTC; CDR3 protein: CASTLGQNYGYTF
V gene: TRBV29-1; clone size: NA; D gene: NA; J gene: TRBJ2-5; CDR3 DNA: TGCAGCGTTGAACTACAGTTACAAGAGACCCAGTACTTC; CDR3 protein: CSVELQLQETQYF
V gene: TRBV7-6; clone size: few; D gene: TRBD1; J gene: TRBJ2-2; CDR3 DNA: TGTGCCAGTACGGGACAGGGGGCTTCCGGGGAGCTGTTTTTT; CDR3 protein: CASTGQGASGELFF
V gene: TRBV7-8; clone size: NA; D gene: TRBD1; J gene: TRBJ1-6; CDR3 DNA: TGTGCCAGCAGCCCGGGGACAGTGGACTCACCCCTCCACTTT; CDR3 protein: CASSPGTVDSPLHF
V gene: TRBV3-1; clone size: few; D gene: NA; J gene: TRBJ2-3; CDR3 DNA: TGTGCCAGCAGCCAAGATTTGGGCGGGCAGTATTTT; CDR3 protein: CASSQDLGGQYF
V gene: TRBV20-1; clone size: few; D gene: NA; J gene: TRBJ2-5; CDR3 DNA: TGCAGTGCTACGGACTACATAGAGACCCAGTACTTC; CDR3 protein: CSATDYIETQYF
V gene: TRBV3-1; clone size: few; D gene: NA; J gene: TRBJ2-1; CDR3 DNA: TGTGCCAGCAGCTTTTCCCACAATGAGCAGTTCTTC; CDR3 protein: CASSFSHNEQFF
V gene: TRBV10-2; clone size: NA; D gene: TRBD2; J gene: TRBJ2-1; CDR3 DNA: TGCGCCAGCAAGACAACTAGCGGGAGGGAGTACAATGAGCAGTTCTTC; CDR3 protein: CASKTTSGREYNEQFF
V gene: TRBV14; clone size: NA; D gene: TRBD2; J gene: TRBJ2-7; CDR3 DNA: TGTGCCAGCAGCCGCTCCGGGACTAGCGTCTACGAGCAGTACTTC; CDR3 protein: CASSRSGTSVYEQYF
V gene: TRBV9; clone size: NA; D gene: TRBD2; J gene: TRBJ2-1; CDR3 DNA: TGTGCCAGCAGCGGTAGGGGAAGCCTAGCGGGAGGGCGAGGGAATGAGCAGTTCTTC; CDR3 protein: CASSGRGSLAGGRGNEQFF
V gene: TRBV7-8; clone size: many; D gene: NA; J gene: TRBJ2-2; CDR3 DNA: TGTGCCAGCAGCTTAAGGGGCCCCGGGGAGCTGTTTTTT; CDR3 protein: CASSLRGPGELFF
V gene: TRBV20-1; clone size: NA; D gene: NA; J gene: TRBJ2-4; CDR3 DNA: TGCAGTGCTAGAGATTCCCGCCGAACGAGGTCTCTTTTACACATTCAGTACTTC; CDR3 protein: CSARDSRRTRSLLHIQYF
V gene: TRBV5-1; clone size: few; D gene: TRBD2; J gene: TRBJ2-7; CDR3 DNA: TGCGCCAGCAGCTTCGCTAGCGGGAGTACTGGGGCTAACGAGCAGTACTTC; CDR3 protein: CASSFASGSTGANEQYF
V gene: TRBV7-2; clone size: few; D gene: NA; J gene: TRBJ2-5; CDR3 DNA: TGTGCCAGCAGCTCCAGACGGCAAGAGACCCAGTACTTC; CDR3 protein: CASSSRRQETQYF
V gene: TRBV20-1; clone size: NA; D gene: NA; J gene: TRBJ2-3; CDR3 DNA: TGCAGTGCTAGAGGACTCGAGGGCTACCGTGCGACAGATACGCAGTATTTT; CDR3 protein: CSARGLEGYRATDTQYF
V gene: TRBV20-1; clone size: NA; D gene: NA; J gene: TRBJ2-3; CDR3 DNA: TGCAGTGTGCGTGGCACAGATACGCAGTATTTT; CDR3 protein: CSVRGTDTQYF
V gene: TRBV29-1; clone size: NA; D gene: TRBD2; J gene: TRBJ2-4; CDR3 DNA: TGCAGCGTTGCGGGGGGGCAATTAGCCAAAAACATTCAGTACTTC; CDR3 protein: CSVAGGQLAKNIQYF
V gene: TRBV12-3/TRBV12-4; clone size: NA; D gene: NA; J gene: TRBJ2-2; CDR3 DNA: TGTGCCAGCAGTTTAAGGGTTCCCGGGGAGCTGTTTTTT; CDR3 protein: CASSLRVPGELFF
V gene: TRBV6-2/TRBV6-3; clone size: NA; D gene: TRBD2; J gene: TRBJ2-5; CDR3 DNA: TGTGCCAGCAGTTACGGACTAGCGGGACCCCTTAAACACCCCTCCCAAATACGAGGGACCCAGTACTTC; CDR3 protein: CASSYGLAGPLKHPSQIRGTQYF
V gene: TRBV7-9; clone size: few; D gene: TRBD2; J gene: TRBJ2-3; CDR3 DNA: TGTGCCAGCACTTGGCTATTAGCGGGAAGCACAGATACGCAGTATTTT; CDR3 protein: CASTWLLAGSTDTQYF
V gene: TRBV30; clone size: few; D gene: NA; J gene: TRBJ2-7; CDR3 DNA: TGTGCCTGGGGCAAGGGCGGGGCCTCCTACGAGCAGTACTTC; CDR3 protein: CAWGKGGASYEQYF
V gene: TRBV27; clone size: NA; D gene: NA; J gene: TRBJ2-3; CDR3 DNA: TGTGCCAGCAGTTTAAAGGCGGGATTTGGAAATACGCAGTATTTT; CDR3 protein: CASSLKAGFGNTQYF
V gene: TRBV5-6; clone size: NA; D gene: NA; J gene: TRBJ2-7; CDR3 DNA: TGTGCCAGCAGCTTACTAGATTCGGTGCAGTACTTC; CDR3 protein: CASSLLDSVQYF
V gene: TRBV12-5; clone size: NA; D gene: NA; J gene: TRBJ2-3; CDR3 DNA: TGTGCTAGTGGTCCGCGTGGGGGCCAGGGACCGCAGTATTTT; CDR3 protein: CASGPRGGQGPQYF
V gene: TRBV20-1; clone size: few; D gene: NA; J gene: TRBJ2-1; CDR3 DNA: TGCAGTGCCGCCACAGGGAACGGGATGAATGAGCAGTTCTTC; CDR3 protein: CSAATGNGMNEQFF
V gene: TRBV7-6; clone size: NA; D gene: NA; J gene: TRBJ1-6; CDR3 DNA: TGTGCCAGCAGCCTTCGGGACGGAAATTCACCCCTCCACTTT; CDR3 protein: CASSLRDGNSPLHF
V gene: TRBV5-1; clone size: NA; D gene: TRBD2; J gene: TRBJ2-5; CDR3 DNA: TGCGCCAGCAGCTTGGCCACTAGCGGGAGAGCGTACCAAGAGACCCAGTACTTC; CDR3 protein: CASSLATSGRAYQETQYF
V gene: TRBV4-2; clone size: NA; D gene: NA; J gene: TRBJ1-2; CDR3 DNA: TGTGCCAGCAGGGACACTCAAGCCCCCTATGGCTACACCTTC; CDR3 protein: CASRDTQAPYGYTF
V gene: TRBV7-2; clone size: NA; D gene: TRBD1; J gene: TRBJ2-1; CDR3 DNA: TGTGCCAGCAGCTTGACCGGGACAGGGGCCAATGAGCAGTTCTTC; CDR3 protein: CASSLTGTGANEQFF
V gene: TRBV5-1; clone size: NA; D gene: NA; J gene: TRBJ1-6; CDR3 DNA: TGCGCCAGCAGCTTGGCCCAGTTTCGGTCGGAGGTTCATTCTGTGGATTCACCCCTCCACTTT; CDR3 protein: CASSLAQFRSEVHSVDSPLHF